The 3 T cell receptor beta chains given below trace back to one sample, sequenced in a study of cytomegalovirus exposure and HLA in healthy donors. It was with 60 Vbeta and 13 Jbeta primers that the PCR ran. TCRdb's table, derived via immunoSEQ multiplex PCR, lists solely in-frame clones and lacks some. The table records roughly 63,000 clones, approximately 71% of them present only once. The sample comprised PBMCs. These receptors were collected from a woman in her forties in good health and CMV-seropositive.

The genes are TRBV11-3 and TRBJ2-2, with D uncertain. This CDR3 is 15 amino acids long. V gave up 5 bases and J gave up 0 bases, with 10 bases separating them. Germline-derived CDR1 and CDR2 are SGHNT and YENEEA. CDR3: CASSPDGSNTGELFF. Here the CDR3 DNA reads TGTGCCAGCAGCCCAGACGGGTCGAACACCGGGGAGCTGTTTTTT.

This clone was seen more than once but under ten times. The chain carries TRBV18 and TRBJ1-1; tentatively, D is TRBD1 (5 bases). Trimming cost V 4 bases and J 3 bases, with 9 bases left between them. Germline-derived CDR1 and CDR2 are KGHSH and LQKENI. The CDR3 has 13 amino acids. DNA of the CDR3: TGTGCCAGCTCACGAACCAGGGACACTGAAGCTTTCTTT. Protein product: CASSRTRDTEAFF.

The CDR3 DNA follows: TGCGCCAGCAGCTTTCTGGACAGGGAGGCAGGTCCCACCAATGAGCAGTTCTTC. Encoded protein: CASSFLDREAGPTNEQFF. J is TRBJ2-1 and V is TRBV5-1, with TRBD1 matching over 8 bases. CDR1 is SGHRS and CDR2 is YFSETQ in the germline V gene. V shed 2 bases and J 6 bases; nucleotides not matched to a gene: 16. The CDR3 has 18 amino acids.